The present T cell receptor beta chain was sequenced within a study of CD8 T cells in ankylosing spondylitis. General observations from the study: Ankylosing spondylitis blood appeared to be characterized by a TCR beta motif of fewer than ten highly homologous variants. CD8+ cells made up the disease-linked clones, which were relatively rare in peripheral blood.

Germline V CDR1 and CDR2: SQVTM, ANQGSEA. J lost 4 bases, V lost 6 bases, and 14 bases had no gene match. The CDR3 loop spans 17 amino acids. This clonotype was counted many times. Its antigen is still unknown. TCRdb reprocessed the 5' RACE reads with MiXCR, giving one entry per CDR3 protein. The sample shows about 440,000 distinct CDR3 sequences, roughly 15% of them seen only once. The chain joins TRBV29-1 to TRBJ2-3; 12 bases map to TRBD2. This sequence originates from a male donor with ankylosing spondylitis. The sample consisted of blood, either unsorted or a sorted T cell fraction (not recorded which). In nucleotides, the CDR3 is TGCAGCGTGGGGACTAGCGGGCCAGCCAGTCCCGCAGATACGCAGTATTTT. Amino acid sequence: CSVGTSGPASPADTQYF.